This entry describes one T cell receptor (beta chain). Its antigen specificity is not known. No quality values exist for individual bases; no much larger clone is one base distant. The immunoSEQ Assay, a bias-controlled multiplex PCR, was used to amplify TCRbeta CDR3 regions from genomic DNA. The original methods were these. Within the assay, amplification of reference gene primers was used to estimate how many nucleated cells each sample contained. To quantify the absolute abundance of each unique TCRbeta CDR3 rearrangement, sequence reads were collapsed and filtered. For each sample, productive Simpson clonality was calculated as the square root of Simpson's diversity index over productive rearrangements. TCRdb mirrors the immuneACCESS table, restricted to in-frame sequences. Some clones are absent from its copies; in checked studies, under half trace to an unresolved V gene, and the reason for the others is unknown. That table is the source of V, J and clone size, and D and trimming were worked out from the DNA. For this sample there are about 230,000 clones; 75% to 90% appear just once. Approximately 2.6% of the sample comes from the top ten.

Whole blood was collected in K2EDTA tubes by collaborating institutions according to the institutions' own protocols. For TCRbeta analysis, collaborators shipped samples in one of three forms: frozen whole blood, isolated PBMCs, or DNA extracted from either of those sample types. Looking up the germline V gene yields CDR1 SQVTM and CDR2 ANQGSEA. Trimming takes 4 bases from V and 6 bases from J, and the germline ends sit 13 bases apart. The CDR3, from cysteine to phenylalanine, totals 12 residues. Here the CDR3 DNA is all that survives: 36 bases in frame from base 1. These data are taken from a study of blood T cell repertoires in COVID-19 (dated by TCRdb to about 2020). Regarding the study in general: Samples from collaborators originated in the United States, Italy and Spain and spanned both the acute and convalescent phases of COVID-19. A freely available public database, intended as a resource for researchers studying the immune response to SARS-CoV-2, is where the repertoires were released. The prospective study material was composed of cDNA or gDNA derived from T cells, B-cell-depleted T cells, or PBMCs. A de-identified subject ID, COVID-19 status, age in years and sex were almost always included in the sample metadata. The dataset comprised deeply sampled blood TCRbeta repertoires from subjects exposed to, actively infected with, or recovered from COVID-19. The samples were drawn from the first 160 participants of the ongoing ImmuneRACE study and from 1,254 subjects provided by 6 global collaborators. HLA class I and class II types, where available, came from metadata supplied by the sample provider rather than from assay-based typing. The paper's findings and limits, for the study overall: The quantity of clinical and demographic metadata differed by source and by participant and was supplied without curation.

The material sequenced was peripheral blood. The chain is assembled from TRBV29-1 and TRBJ2-7, with TRBD1 as a weak D call on 6 bases. This TCR was recovered from a woman between 70 and 85 years old with active or convalescent COVID-19. The CDR3 corresponds to CSVAGVSGEQYF. The DNA sequence is given as TGCAGCGTTGCAGGGGTTTCGGGCGAGCAGTACTTC.